This TCR beta chain was captured by sequencing in a study of human T cells and chemical hapten exposure (dated by TCRdb to the early 2020s). For context, the study as a whole: For sensitization, 2% DPC in acetone was applied to an approximately 2 cm by approximately 2 cm area of upper inner arm skin. Throughout the study period of 20 to 30 weeks, patients also received therapeutic DPC doses to the scalp every week. Patch testing was performed on the upper back with Finn chambers containing 0.01% DPC, and the patch tests were scored after 6 days according to International Contact Dermatitis Research Group standards. The patient cohort, mostly female, included alopecia areata with under or over 50% scalp involvement, alopecia totalis and alopecia universalis. Libraries were pooled for sequencing, and per-sample TCR yields varied mainly because of small differences in library volumes within the pool. The study tracked peripheral blood TCR repertoire changes in vivo during primary and secondary sensitization to the hapten diphenylcyclopropenone (DPC) in alopecia patients. Patient blood was sampled pre-sensitization (week 0) and at 2, 6 and about 24 weeks after DPC sensitization. Some 29 alopecia patients gave blood for TCR sequencing at one to four time points (pre-sensitization, 2, 6 and 24 weeks). Results and caveats for the whole study, not just this receptor: Alopecia, a presumed autoimmune disease, was present in all patients, so the immune response of the patients might differ from that of healthy individuals. A positive correlation was found between the number of PT1 expanded TCRs and patch test score, with significance reached at thresholds 8, 16 and 32 but not 4. DPC sensitization did not change the number of TCRs with a frequency above 1 in 1000, and there was no evidence of changes in global repertoire structure. Repeated subsampling changed both the strength of the expansion versus patch-test correlation and the threshold at which that correlation became significant. Significantly more large CDR3 similarity clusters were formed by expanded TCRs than by pre-sensitization or healthy control sets, consistent with antigen-driven responses.

The CDR3 has 20 amino acids, counting the end cysteine and phenylalanine. Only the CDR3 DNA stays, 60 bases, in frame from base 1. Trimming removed 4 bases from V and 0 bases from J, leaving 25 bases between the germline ends. CDR1 and CDR2 are drawn from the germline V gene: LGHNA, YNFKEQ. The time point label on this specimen signifies: patch test 1, 2 weeks after DPC sensitization. This sample's treatment or condition label indicates: therapeutic diphenylcyclopropenone sensitization with weekly scalp DPC. At each patch-test visit, blood was drawn before the patch test was applied. Patients were considered eligible if aged 18 to 70, diagnosed with alopecia and deemed suitable for DPC therapy, and patients were excluded if pregnant. Unfractionated whole blood was collected in Tempus Blood RNA tubes, and total RNA was extracted from that blood. This clonotype was recorded at least ten times. Its antigen remains unidentified. No base qualities exist here, and no much larger clone lies one base off it.

The library was prepared using RACE. Sequencer: NextSeq 500. During library preparation, unique molecular identifiers were attached to individual cDNA molecules so that TCRs could be counted quantitatively and reproducibly. From each blood RNA sample, both TCR alpha and TCR beta chains were sequenced. Per the authors' processing: Samples had a median of about 96,000 TCRs, with a range from 23,224 to 690,600. V, J and CDR3 annotation of the TCR reads was performed with the Decombinator software suite. To make PS versus PT1 abundance plots, every sample was subsampled to the same number of TCRs (28,000). TCRs were defined as expanded if absent before sensitization and observed at least eight times at the 2-week time point. The public reads were run again by TCRdb, first through fastp at Q25 and then through MiXCR, and only productive beta chains were kept. For every CDR3 protein sequence, its rows merge into one entry that carries the most common genes and DNA. These V and J calls are TCRdb output, not the study's own analysis. This sample has 85,000 or so distinct CDR3 sequences in its table, and around 10% of those were observed once. The ten largest clones capture 4% to 5% of the sample.

The clonotype was recovered from a woman between 45 and 65 years old with alopecia areata. Some clones in this sample may be carry-over from other donors' samples. Sequencing used whole blood, obtained in connection with sensitization to the hapten diphenylcyclopropenone (DPC). In this chain, TRBV4-2 is recombined with TRBJ1-3; 5 matching bases give a weak D call of TRBD1. The nucleotide sequence is TGTGCCAGCAGCCCAGAACCGGGACGGGCATTTGCCTCCTCTGGAAACACCATATATTTT. This translates into CASSPEPGRAFASSGNTIYF.